These 27 T cell receptor beta chains originate from one sample sequenced in a study of T cell repertoires in cytomegalovirus infection. TCRdb reanalysed the reads using MiXCR and keeps one entry per CDR3 protein. The table includes approximately 630,000 distinct CDR3 sequences, around 24% detected once. Specimen: CD8+ T cells from PBMCs. These receptors all come from a human donor in good health (CMV status not recorded). Some clones in this sample may be carry-over from other donors' samples.

The table lists this clonotype with a few counts. CDR3 residues: CASSQWTNINEQFF. In nucleotides, the CDR3 is TGTGCCAGCAGCCAATGGACCAACATCAATGAGCAGTTCTTC. The chain is built from TRBV4-2 and TRBJ2-1, with D unclear. Germline V CDR1 and CDR2: LGHNA, YNFKEQ. CDR3 size: 14 residues. V lost 2 bases, J lost 6 bases, and 11 bases lay in between.

The genes are TRBV2 and TRBJ2-1; 7 nucleotides align to TRBD1. Germline V gene lookup returns CDR1 SNHLY and CDR2 FYNNEI. After removal of 8 bases from V and 8 bases from J, the junction contained 15 bases not matched to a gene. This CDR3 is built from 15 residues. The CDR3 coding sequence is TGTGCCAGCGAGGTAAACAGGGGAATGAGCGATGAGCAGTTCTTC. This encodes CASEVNRGMSDEQFF.

The table lists this clonotype with a few counts. The chain uses TRBV28 and TRBJ2-2; no reliable D call. The CDR3 covers 13 residues. The germline V gene has CDR1 MDHEN and CDR2 SYDVKM. The CDR3 DNA follows: TGTGCAACTGCGCGGACCTACACCGGGGAGCTGTTTTTT. Translated, it gives CATARTYTGELFF.

This clonotype was seen only a few times. The gene calls are TRBV12-3 or TRBV12-4 and TRBJ2-2; no clear D gene. CDR3 length: 12 residues. V was clipped by 5 bases and J by 7 bases, with 8 bases between them. This chain's CDR3 is CASSRQHGELFF. CDR3 coding DNA: TGTGCCAGCAGTCGCCAGCACGGGGAGCTGTTTTTT.

The V and J genes are TRBV29-1 and TRBJ2-5, with no clear D. The CDR3 is made up of 14 amino acids. Germline CDR1 SQVTM, CDR2 ANQGSEA. Trimming left V 4 bases short and J 2 bases short, with 14 bases between. The CDR3 here is CSVVELSLQETQYF. The CDR3 DNA sequence: TGCAGCGTTGTGGAGCTCTCGCTACAAGAGACCCAGTACTTC.

This clonotype was found many times. This CDR3 reads CASSTNRGRGEKLFF. DNA for the CDR3: TGTGCCAGCAGCACTAACAGGGGGCGCGGTGAAAAACTGTTTTTT. V usage is TRBV7-9 and J usage is TRBJ1-4; 9 bases fit TRBD1. The CDR3 totals 15 residues. The V gene's germline CDR1 is SEHNR and CDR2 FQNEAQ (reference sequence). V lost 5 bases and J lost 7; bases outside the gene matches: 8.

Regarding this clonotype: This CDR3 fails to terminate in the conserved phenylalanine or tryptophan, so it likely reflects a read error. The chain couples TRBV7-8 to TRBJ2-5; D unresolved. Deletions cut 2 bases from V and 5 bases from J, with 12 bases between. There are 14 residues in the CDR3. Germline values: CDR1 SGHVS, CDR2 FQNEAQ. The DNA of the CDR3 is TGTGCCAGCAGCTTATACGACCCTGGGGAGACCCAGTACTAC. Translated, it gives CASSLYDPGETQYY.

V gene TRBV28 combines with J gene TRBJ2-1; D gene uncertain. Germline V CDR1 and CDR2: MDHEN, SYDVKM. V dropped 5 bases and J dropped 7 bases, with 27 bases sitting between them. This CDR3 spans 18 amino acids. The CDR3 DNA is TGTGCCAGCAGTCCCCGCCGAACCGGGCGCCCTACTGGGAATGAGCAGTTCTTC. Encoded protein: CASSPRRTGRPTGNEQFF.

This clonotype showed up many times. DNA of the CDR3: TGTGCCAGCTCGGATCTAGCGGGGGCCCCTTACGAGCAGTACTTC. Translation gives CASSDLAGAPYEQYF. The chain carries TRBV7-9 and TRBJ2-7; 10 nucleotides match TRBD2. Per germline, CDR1 SEHNR and CDR2 FQNEAQ (reference sequence). The CDR3 runs 15 residues. Unmatched junction bases numbered 11, after V lost 8 bases and J lost 4 bases.

This chain links TRBV6-4 with TRBJ2-3; no firm D call. V gave up 4 bases and J gave up 0 bases, with 5 bases separating them. CDR1 and CDR2 (germline): MRHNA, SNTAGT. This CDR3 comprises 13 residues. DNA for the CDR3: TGTGCCAGCAGTGGCTTTAGCACAGATACGCAGTATTTT. Translating gives CASSGFSTDTQYF.

V usage is TRBV20-1 and J usage is TRBJ2-5, with TRBD2 matching over 14 bases. CDR3 length: 16 amino acids. V dropped 5 bases and J dropped 4; count of bases not matched to a gene: 9. The germline V gene encodes CDR1 DFQATT and CDR2 SNEGSKA (reference sequence). CDR3 sequence (DNA): TGCAGTGCTCTACCTGGACTAGCGGGGGGTGGAGAGACCCAGTACTTC. Its translation is CSALPGLAGGGETQYF.

Of note for this clonotype: Since a much larger clone is just one base distant, this may be a read error. CDR3 sequence reads: CASSPGSSLGYIF. As DNA, the CDR3 is TGTGCCAGCAGCCCCGGGTCCTCCCTTGGCTACATCTTC. The V gene is TRBV7-2, the J gene TRBJ1-2; D ambiguous. CDR3 size: 13 residues. From germline, CDR1 is SGHTA and CDR2 FQGNSA.

This clonotype was counted only a few times. The chain recombines TRBV14 with TRBJ1-1; tentatively, D is TRBD1 (6 bases). Germline CDR1 is SGHDN and CDR2 is FVKESK. This CDR3 has 14 residues. Trimming shortened V by 0 bases and J by 4 bases, and 9 bases separated the two germline ends. As DNA, the CDR3 is TGTGCCAGCAGCCAAGATCAAGGGGGCACTGAAGCTTTCTTT. The encoded protein is CASSQDQGGTEAFF.

The chain has TRBV28 and TRBJ2-3; 7 nucleotides agree with TRBD1. The CDR3 consists of 17 residues. Trimming at V came to 1 base and at J to 5 bases, leaving 12 bases not matched to a gene. Germline CDR1 MDHEN, CDR2 SYDVKM. The CDR3 reads CASSLSRDRVRVDTQYF. CDR3 sequence (DNA): TGTGCCAGCAGTTTATCCCGCGACAGGGTTAGGGTAGATACGCAGTATTTT.

This clonotype showed up many times. The chain combines TRBV7-8 with TRBJ2-5; 8 bases are a match to TRBD1. V gave up 4 bases and J gave up 0 bases; unmatched junction bases: 13. CDR3 length: 18 amino acids. Germline assignment: CDR1 SGHVS and CDR2 FQNEAQ. The CDR3 reads CASSSIGTGGMYQETQYF. DNA for the CDR3: TGTGCCAGCAGCTCTATAGGGACAGGAGGAATGTACCAAGAGACCCAGTACTTC. The whole variable domain, remainder taken from reference TRBV7-8 and TRBJ2-5, is GAGVSQSPRYKVAKRGQDVALRCDPISGHVSLFWYQQALGQGPEFLTYFQNEAQLDKSGLPSDRFFAERPEGSVSTLKIQRTQQEDSAVYLCASSSIGTGGMYQETQYFGPGTRLLVL.

This clonotype has ten or more counts. The chain recombines TRBV7-8 with TRBJ1-5; no definite D call. Trimming stripped 3 bases from V and 5 bases from J, with 14 bases between. CDR3 length: 15 residues. Germline V gene sequence: CDR1 SGHVS, CDR2 FQNEAQ. In DNA form, the CDR3 reads TGTGCCAGCAGCTTGGACCCTCGATCTCATCAGCCCCAGCATTTT. This codes for CASSLDPRSHQPQHF.

In regard to this clonotype: At one boundary the junction diverges from the germline segment, which might be a read error. The chain joins TRBV6-1 to TRBJ2-3, with a weak D call TRBD1 (6 bases). CDR1 and CDR2 (germline): MNHNS, SASEGT. The CDR3 runs to 15 residues. The chain's CDR3 is CVSRLWQGSTDTQYF. The DNA of the CDR3 is TGTGTCAGCAGGTTGTGGCAGGGGTCGACAGATACGCAGTATTTT.

The rearrangement uses TRBV27 and TRBJ2-7, with D uncertain. Germline V gene lookup returns CDR1 MNHEY and CDR2 SMNVEV (reference sequence). V lost 6 bases, J lost 4 bases, and 10 bases lay in between. The CDR3 extends over 12 amino acids. The DNA of the CDR3 is TGTGCCAGCAGAGGAAAGATTTACGAGCAGTACTTC. Translating it yields CASRGKIYEQYF.

The V call is TRBV6-2 or TRBV6-3, the J call TRBJ2-7; D remains unclear. The V end lost 0 bases, the J end lost 2 bases, and 17 bases lay between the germline ends. Germline V gene sequence: CDR1 MNHEY, CDR2 SVGEGT. This CDR3 region has 17 residues. The CDR3 nucleotides read TGTGCCAGCAGTTACTCGACTCCAGGTAGGATGGCCTACGAGCAGTACGTC. Translating gives CASSYSTPGRMAYEQYV.

Comment on this clonotype: A single base separates this from a much larger clone, so it may be a read error. This chain links TRBV7-6 with TRBJ1-4; the D gene is possibly TRBD1 (6 bases). There are 16 residues in the CDR3. Germline CDR1 and CDR2: SGHVS and FNYEAQ. The CDR3 sequence is CAGSSEGGRLNEKLFF. The CDR3 nucleotides are TGTGCCGGCAGCTCCGAAGGGGGACGCCTGAATGAAAAACTGTTTTTT.

Notes on this clonotype: The germline gene is not matched at one end of the junction; a read error may be the cause. The rearrangement links TRBV7-6 to TRBJ1-1; TRBD1 aligns across 7 bases. Germline CDR1 and CDR2: SGHVS and FNYEAQ. The CDR3 has 16 residues. CDR3 sequence reads: CAGSLPPGGATGEAFF. The CDR3, as DNA: TGTGCCGGCAGCTTACCCCCAGGGGGGGCCACAGGTGAAGCTTTCTTT.

There are many counts of this clonotype. V usage is TRBV12-3 or TRBV12-4 and J usage is TRBJ1-1; D remains unclear. V lost 5 bases and J 0 bases, leaving 10 bases between the germline ends. This CDR3 region has 14 residues. The DNA for the CDR3 is TGTGCCAGCAGTCCCCCCCATGTGAACACTGAAGCTTTCTTT. Protein: CASSPPHVNTEAFF.

A few counts support this clonotype. The chain joins TRBV6-6 to TRBJ2-7; D is unclear. Trimming pared 6 bases from V and 4 bases from J, leaving 13 bases between. Looked up from germline, CDR1 is MNHNY and CDR2 is SVGAGI (reference sequence). CDR3 size: 13 residues. CDR3 region: CASRAGSIYEQYF. CDR3 DNA sequence: TGTGCCAGCAGGGCAGGCTCGATTTACGAGCAGTACTTC.

This clonotype appeared a single time. The chain links TRBV12-3 or TRBV12-4 to TRBJ2-1, with 11 bases identical to TRBD2. V trimming: 6 bases; J trimming: 8 bases; junction bases outside the gene matches: 12. The CDR3 totals 16 residues. Written as DNA, the CDR3 is TGTGCCAGCAGACCAATTAGCGGGGGGGCCGTGTATGAGCAGTTCTTC. It codes for CASRPISGGAVYEQFF.

This chain joins TRBV7-3 and TRBJ2-3; D could derive from TRBD1 or TRBD2 (5 bases each). This CDR3 region has 17 residues. V shed 4 bases and J shed 2 bases, with 19 bases lying between them. CDR1 and CDR2 (germline): SGHTA, FQGTGA. The CDR3 spells CASSSRGLGALTDTQYF. CDR3 coding DNA: TGTGCCAGCAGCTCACGGGGCCTAGGAGCTCTCACAGATACGCAGTATTTT.

This clonotype was recorded at least ten times. This rearrangement joins TRBV7-6 to TRBJ2-5; 7 nucleotides agree with TRBD1. The CDR3 has 15 amino acids. Looked up from germline, CDR1 is SGHVS and CDR2 is FNYEAQ. The V segment lost 5 bases and the J segment 4 bases; nucleotides outside the gene matches: 10. CDR3: CASSPSQGEAETQYF. DNA of the CDR3: TGTGCCAGCAGCCCTTCCCAGGGGGAAGCAGAGACCCAGTACTTC.

This clonotype turned up a few times. The J gene is TRBJ1-2, the V gene TRBV20-1; D not certain. CDR3 length equals 11 residues. V dropped 6 bases and J dropped 4 bases, with 9 bases sitting between them. Germline V CDR1 and CDR2: DFQATT, SNEGSKA (reference sequence). The CDR3 DNA is TGCAGTGCAGAGGGATCCTATGGCTACACCTTC. It codes for CSAEGSYGYTF.